The 14 T cell receptor beta chains given below trace back to one sample, sequenced in a study of early T cells in non-severe SARS-CoV-2 infection. TCRdb analysed the 5' RACE reads with MiXCR anew, one entry per CDR3 protein. The repertoire holds about 35,000 distinct CDR3 sequences, with almost 5.5% as singletons. The source material was whole blood, sampled at baseline. The receptors were sampled from an adult who was a healthcare worker with PCR-confirmed SARS-CoV-2 infection or an uninfected control (not recorded which).

The sample holds many counts of this clonotype. The DNA of the CDR3 is TGCGCCAGCAGCCAAGAACGGGGAACTTACAATCAGCCCCAGCATTTT. This translates into CASSQERGTYNQPQHF. This chain connects TRBV4-1 to TRBJ1-5; no reliable D call. V gave up 0 bases and J gave up 3 bases, with 12 bases separating them. This CDR3 is built from 16 residues. Germline CDR1 MGHRA, CDR2 YSYEKL.

At least ten counts were recorded for this clonotype. The chain recombines TRBV6-5 with TRBJ1-6; 9 bases agree with TRBD1. The germline V gene has CDR1 MNHEY and CDR2 SVGAGI. The J segment lost 1 base and the V segment lost 2 bases, leaving 12 bases of the junction unmatched. The CDR3 contains 20 residues. CDR3 loop: CASSYTVPGQGRSYNSPLHF. CDR3 sequence (DNA): TGTGCCAGCAGTTACACCGTCCCGGGACAGGGAAGGTCCTATAATTCACCCCTCCACTTT.

This clonotype has a count of ten or more. This chain connects TRBV20-1 to TRBJ1-6; D remains unclear. V shed 4 bases and J shed 9 bases, with 13 bases lying between them. CDR1 and CDR2 (germline): DFQATT, SNEGSKA (reference sequence). The CDR3 contains 13 residues. The CDR3 spells CSAIYYGSSPLHF. The DNA of the CDR3 is TGCAGTGCTATTTATTATGGGAGTTCACCCCTCCACTTT.

V usage is TRBV27 and J usage is TRBJ1-6; D is unresolved. There are 16 residues in the CDR3. Germline loops: CDR1 MNHEY, CDR2 SMNVEV (reference sequence). Trimming took off 5 bases at V and 7 bases at J, with 18 bases between the two ends. DNA for the CDR3: TGTGCCAGCAGTCCCCGGAGGAGTCCGACGAATTCACCCCTCCACTTT. Amino acid sequence: CASSPRRSPTNSPLHF.

This clonotype was recorded at least ten times. The rearrangement links TRBV11-1 to TRBJ2-7; 9 nucleotides align to TRBD2. V gave up 2 bases and J gave up 3 bases; unmatched junction bases: 17. CDR1 is SGHAT and CDR2 is FQDESV in the germline V gene (reference sequence). The CDR3 totals 19 residues. The chain's CDR3 is CASSLMKLAGAVEGYEQYF. In DNA form, the CDR3 reads TGTGCCAGCAGCTTAATGAAACTAGCGGGTGCCGTGGAGGGCTACGAGCAGTACTTC.

This chain joins TRBV21-1 and TRBJ2-1. TRBV21-1 is described as a pseudogene. The CDR3 has 10 residues. The CDR3 here is CASRGNEQFF. The CDR3, as DNA: TGTGCCAGCAGGGGCAATGAGCAGTTCTTC.

This clonotype occurred many times. The chain carries TRBV5-1 and TRBJ2-7, with a possible D match to TRBD2 (5 bases). Per germline, CDR1 SGHRS and CDR2 YFSETQ. Deletions cut 4 bases from V and 6 bases from J, with 17 bases between. CDR3 size: 14 residues. The CDR3 sequence is CASSEGLSIAEQYF. CDR3 nucleotides: TGCGCCAGCAGCGAAGGACTGTCGATAGCCGAGCAGTACTTC.

The chain employs TRBV6-5 and TRBJ2-3; TRBD1 might be the D (5 bases). The germline V gene has CDR1 MNHEY and CDR2 SVGAGI. Between the trimmed V and J ends, which lost 7 bases and 0 bases, there was a span of 20 bases. CDR3 length: 17 amino acids. CDR3 loop: CASIKKGITRSTDTQYF. The CDR3, as DNA: TGTGCCAGCATTAAAAAGGGGATCACCAGGAGCACAGATACGCAGTATTTT.

Many counts were recorded for this clonotype. The chain uses TRBV6-2 or TRBV6-3 and TRBJ1-1; D not resolved. Trimming left V 0 bases short and J 0 bases short, with 5 bases between. The CDR3 is 14 amino acids. Per germline, CDR1 MNHEY and CDR2 SVGEGT. The CDR3 DNA follows: TGTGCCAGCAGTTACTCGACGGTGAACACTGAAGCTTTCTTT. This translates into CASSYSTVNTEAFF.

This clonotype was seen repeatedly, ten times or more. CDR3 protein: CASSATGNYGYTF. DNA of the CDR3: TGTGCCAGCAGCGCGACAGGGAACTATGGCTACACCTTC. This chain links TRBV11-3 with TRBJ1-2; TRBD1 agrees at 7 bases. CDR1 and CDR2 from the germline V gene are SGHNT and YENEEA. CDR3 length: 13 residues. V lost 5 bases and J lost 2; bases outside the gene matches: 2.

The table lists this clonotype with many counts. The chain is built from TRBV27 and TRBJ1-2, with D maybe TRBD1 (6 bases). The V end was cut by 6 bases, the J end by 2 bases, with 16 bases between. The V gene's germline CDR1 is MNHEY and CDR2 SMNVEV (reference sequence). The CDR3 is 15 amino acids. CDR3 protein: CASREESGTNYGYTF. CDR3 bases: TGTGCCAGCAGAGAGGAATCCGGGACAAACTATGGCTACACCTTC.

This clonotype occurred a few times. This rearrangement joins TRBV12-3 or TRBV12-4 to TRBJ2-1, with a tentative D call TRBD2 (6 bases). The ends were cut back, 6 bases at V and 7 bases at J, with 16 bases in the middle. CDR3 length equals 14 residues. DNA for the CDR3: TGTGCCAGCAGCCCACTGGCGGAGGGAAATGAGCAGTTCTTC. It encodes CASSPLAEGNEQFF.

This clonotype has at least ten counts. The chain recombines TRBV6-2 or TRBV6-3 with TRBJ2-1; 13 bases align to TRBD2. The V gene's germline CDR1 is MNHEY and CDR2 SVGEGT. The CDR3 covers 18 residues. The J segment lost 7 bases and the V segment lost 5 bases, leaving 14 bases of the junction unmatched. The CDR3 spells CASSPWTSGSSGGNEQFF. The DNA for the CDR3 is TGTGCCAGCAGTCCCTGGACTAGCGGGAGTAGTGGGGGAAATGAGCAGTTCTTC.

The rearrangement uses TRBV24-1 and TRBJ2-1; D gene unclear. V shed 5 bases and J shed 6 bases, with 4 bases lying between them. This CDR3 comprises 11 residues. Germline V CDR1 and CDR2: KGHDR, SFDVKD. The DNA for the CDR3 is TGTGCCACCAGTGGGGGCAATGAGCAGTTCTTC. Its translation is CATSGGNEQFF.